This TCR beta chain is from a study of blood T cell repertoires in COVID-19. Study-level background: From the United States, Italy and Spain came samples of acute and convalescent COVID-19. PBMCs, B-cell-depleted T cells, or T cells provided the cDNA or gDNA that made up the material.

Trimming cost V 6 bases and J 4 bases; bases outside gene matches: 8. Germline lookup yields CDR1 LNHDA and CDR2 SQIVND (reference sequence). The CDR3 is 14 amino acids. In the study's own analysis: Scientists estimated how many nucleated cells there were by amplifying reference gene primers. Assay used: immunoSEQ multiplex PCR; TCRdb lists only in-frame clones, some missing. From that table come the V and J calls and clone size; the DNA was used to work out D and trimming. Of about 80,000 clones detected, roughly 82% appear once; the ten largest clones hold about 12%. The sample consisted of peripheral blood. The chain couples TRBV19 to TRBJ2-5, with 7 bases lining up with TRBD2. The TCR sequence derives from a man older than 75 with acute or convalescent COVID-19. The DNA for the CDR3 is TGTGCCAGTAGCGCCGGGGGGACCGCAGAGACCCAGTACTTC. It codes for CASSAGGTAETQYF.